This TCR beta chain was captured by sequencing in a study of regulatory T cells in long-lasting Graves disease. Time point denoted: newly diagnosed GD, antithyroid drugs for less than 3 months. After RNA was extracted from PBMCs, the TCR library was made from it. Trimming pared 4 bases from V and 13 bases from J, leaving 17 bases between. The CDR3 runs 12 residues. The germline V gene encodes CDR1 SNHLY and CDR2 FYNNEI. At least ten counts were recorded for this clonotype. Sequencing libraries for TCR beta were prepared with iRepertoire HTBI primers and Arm-PCR of CDR3 regions. TCRdb ran MiXCR on the multiplex PCR reads and lists one entry per CDR3 protein. The sample carries around 500,000 distinct CDR3 sequences, approximately 13% recorded once. These data are also associated with another study on T cells in Graves' hyperthyroidism and ophthalmopathy.

This clonotype originated in a man aged 25 to 40 with Graves disease. V usage is TRBV2 and J usage is TRBJ2-7; the D gene is possibly TRBD2 (7 bases). The specimen was peripheral blood mononuclear cells (PBMCs), collected at new diagnosis, from a patient treated with antithyroid drugs. In nucleotides, the CDR3 is TGTGCCAGCAGTGGGGGGGGCCGAGCCGCCTACTTC. Its protein product is CASSGGGRAAYF.